This T cell receptor beta chain was identified in a study of blood T cell repertoires in COVID-19. The assay was immunoSEQ multiplex PCR, and TCRdb's table has in-frame clones only and misses some. Among 150,000 to 200,000 clones listed, 70% to 80% were seen once. The sequenced material came from peripheral blood. The origin of this receptor is a middle-aged woman with COVID-19, enrolled during active disease.

CDR3 in amino acids: CASSQAGGQETQYF. For the CDR3, the DNA is TGCGCCAGCAGCCAAGCAGGGGGCCAAGAGACCCAGTACTTC. The rearrangement uses TRBV4-1 and TRBJ2-5, with 7 bases matching TRBD1. Germline lookup yields CDR1 MGHRA and CDR2 YSYEKL. V dropped 1 base and J dropped 1; count of bases not matched to a gene: 0. The CDR3 loop spans 14 amino acids.